The entry below gives a single T cell receptor beta chain sequence along with its context. Its antigen is currently unknown. The record originates from a study of cytomegalovirus exposure and HLA in healthy donors. The wider study: For the approximately 360 genotyped donors, 80% to 90% fell within the Caucasian-associated ancestry cluster. General study results and limits: The authors later found HLA-associated TCR beta chains more clonally expanded than equally common others.

PCR was performed using 60 Vbeta and 13 Jbeta primers. Assay used: immunoSEQ multiplex PCR; TCRdb lists only in-frame clones, some missing. This sample's table reports 150,000 or so clones. Donors likely had unrecorded immune exposures despite being nominally healthy when sampled. The CDR3 extends over 16 amino acids. CDR1 and CDR2 (germline): SGHTA, FQGTGA. The J segment lost 5 bases and the V segment lost 0 bases, leaving 9 bases of the junction unmatched. This sequence was found in a woman in her fifties or sixties in good health and CMV-seronegative. The sequenced sample consisted of PBMCs. The chain employs TRBV7-3 and TRBJ2-7; 8 bases match TRBD2. The CDR3 region has the DNA TGTGCCAGCAGCTTAACGAGGATAGCGGGACACCACGAGCAGTACTTC. Its translation: CASSLTRIAGHHEQYF.